Listed below are T cell receptor beta chains from one sample, sequenced in a study of vaccination effects on CD4 cells after COVID-19. Their recognized antigens are unknown. Clones were read by immunoSEQ multiplex PCR, and TCRdb kept only the in-frame ones, dropping some. The sample includes roughly 73,000 clones, over 65% seen only once; the top ten take more than 5%. The sample consisted of CD4+ T cells from PBMCs cultured with HIV peptides, taken before COVID-19 vaccination. The receptors derive from a human donor who had a prior SARS-CoV-2 infection. The CDR3 runs from the conserved cysteine through the conserved F or W. Fields, in order: V gene, CDR3 protein.

V: TRBV3-1/TRBV3-2; CDR3: CASSQAGTSGGFTDTQYF
V: TRBV20-1; CDR3: CSASWGAEGDTIYF
V: TRBV19; CDR3: CASGHRGRSSGANVLTF
V: TRBV21-1; CDR3: CASSNYNTGDEQYF
V: TRBV3-1/TRBV3-2; CDR3: CASSPGQRGFNEQFF
V: TRBV18; CDR3: CASSPRTSEHEQYF
V: TRBV15; CDR3: CATSRDAGGGASDTQYF
V: TRBV7-2; CDR3: CASSGGLPDTQYF
V: TRBV6-2/TRBV6-3; CDR3: CASSRTSEYEGYTF
V: TRBV5-1; CDR3: CASRGQGNTGELFF
V: TRBV11-3; CDR3: CASSPPGVAYNEQFF
V: TRBV30; CDR3: CAWADRGSYEQYF
V: TRBV4-1; CDR3: CASSQDSQPGTDTQYF
V: TRBV5-1; CDR3: CASSSQGGYNEQFF
V: TRBV18; CDR3: CASSPRTDTDTQYF
V: TRBV27; CDR3: CASSSLLYTGELFF
V: TRBV30; CDR3: CAWKTGTGGLQGNQPQHF
V: TRBV2; CDR3: CASSGYPADTQYF
V: TRBV5-1; CDR3: CASSADRGRSAMGYGYTF
V: TRBV19; CDR3: CASSIDPPSRGFYEQYF
V: TRBV18; CDR3: CASSFTRGTGELFF
V: TRBV28; CDR3: CASMREGRPNEQFF
V: TRBV9; CDR3: CASSVATAGGRTDTQYF
V: TRBV11-3; CDR3: CASSSLTSGTYNEQFF
V: TRBV7-9; CDR3: CASSLTGWGETQYF
V: TRBV4-2; CDR3: CASSQISGGGHITDTQYF
V: TRBV11-2; CDR3: CASSLGGGINTEAFF
V: TRBV4-2; CDR3: CASSQDRYQPQHF
V: TRBV21-1; CDR3: CASSTLTGRSPLHF
V: TRBV15; CDR3: CATSTLRQGLGKLFF
V: TRBV5-6; CDR3: CASSSNTRTVNYGYTF
V: TRBV5-1; CDR3: CASSSSGRSLGDEQFF
V: TRBV30; CDR3: CAWSVLASGSRHF
V: TRBV11-2; CDR3: CASSLLTTLQETQYF
V: TRBV7-9; CDR3: CASSPGVSVSYNSPLHF
V: TRBV30; CDR3: CAWKLVYNEQFF
V: TRBV12-3/TRBV12-4; CDR3: CASSDMGQGSSFF
V: TRBV18; CDR3: CASFNRGNTEAFF
V: TRBV6-5; CDR3: CASRMGLAAETQYF
V: TRBV4-3; CDR3: CASSPRSGSTYEQYF
V: TRBV6-5; CDR3: CASSTGGKNIQYF
V: TRBV30; CDR3: CAWRPTQGLLSYNEQFF
V: TRBV5-4; CDR3: CASSRAGVGGEKLFF
V: TRBV21-1; CDR3: CASSVPFHHYEQYF
V: TRBV5-5; CDR3: CASSFRLAGGVDRELFF
V: TRBV9; CDR3: CASSGSPASEQYF
V: TRBV5-6; CDR3: CASSLNVFKSTDTQYF
V: TRBV6-5; CDR3: CASSYGDSSGANVLTF
V: TRBV15; CDR3: CATSRDLRGANYGYTF
V: TRBV18; CDR3: CASSPPGQMMYEQYF
V: TRBV7-9; CDR3: CASSLVGKNTEAFF
V: TRBV28; CDR3: CASRSPGSMNTEAFF